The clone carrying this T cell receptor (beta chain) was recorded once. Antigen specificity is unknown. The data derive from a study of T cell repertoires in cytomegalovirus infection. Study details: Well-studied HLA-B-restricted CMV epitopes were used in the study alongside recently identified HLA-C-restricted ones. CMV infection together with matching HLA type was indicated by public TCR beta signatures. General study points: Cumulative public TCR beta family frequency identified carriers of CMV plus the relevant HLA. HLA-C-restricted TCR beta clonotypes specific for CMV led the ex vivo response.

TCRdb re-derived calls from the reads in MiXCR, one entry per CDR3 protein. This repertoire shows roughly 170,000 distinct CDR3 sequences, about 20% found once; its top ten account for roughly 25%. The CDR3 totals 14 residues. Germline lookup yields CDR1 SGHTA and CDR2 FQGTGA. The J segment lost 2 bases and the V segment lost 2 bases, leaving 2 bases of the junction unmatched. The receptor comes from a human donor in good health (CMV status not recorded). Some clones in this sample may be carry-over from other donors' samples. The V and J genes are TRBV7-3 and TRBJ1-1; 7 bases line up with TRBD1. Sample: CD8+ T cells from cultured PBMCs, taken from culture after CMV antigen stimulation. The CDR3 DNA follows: TGTGCCAGCAGCTTAGGGGACAGAAACACTGAAGCTTTCTTT. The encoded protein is CASSLGDRNTEAFF.